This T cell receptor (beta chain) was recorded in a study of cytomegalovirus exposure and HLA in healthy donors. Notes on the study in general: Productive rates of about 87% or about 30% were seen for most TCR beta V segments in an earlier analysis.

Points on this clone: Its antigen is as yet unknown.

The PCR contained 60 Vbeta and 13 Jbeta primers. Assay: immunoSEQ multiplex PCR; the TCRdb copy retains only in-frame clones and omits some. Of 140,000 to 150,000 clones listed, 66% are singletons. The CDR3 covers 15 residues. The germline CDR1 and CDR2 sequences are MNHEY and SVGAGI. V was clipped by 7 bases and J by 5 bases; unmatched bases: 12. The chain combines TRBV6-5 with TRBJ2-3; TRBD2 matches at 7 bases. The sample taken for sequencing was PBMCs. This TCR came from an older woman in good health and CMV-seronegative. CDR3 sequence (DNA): TGTGCCAGCAATCTCCATGCGGGGGTACTAGATACGCAGTATTTT. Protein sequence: CASNLHAGVLDTQYF.